This TCR beta chain appears in the sequencing data of a study of blood T cell repertoires in COVID-19. Across the whole study: Both acute and convalescent COVID-19 samples were obtained from the United States, Italy and Spain.

This clone was seen more than once but under ten times. The ends were cut back, 6 bases at V and 0 bases at J, with 9 bases in the middle. The CDR3 is made up of 14 amino acids. From germline, CDR1 is MNHEY and CDR2 SVGAGI. The table came from immunoSEQ multiplex PCR; TCRdb's copy has only in-frame clones and leaves some out. The repertoire consists of about 260,000 clones, with 75% to 90% occurring once and the leading ten covering less than 6%. Sequences were obtained from peripheral blood. The receptor's source is a man between 60 and 75 years old who had recovered from COVID-19. V gene TRBV6-5 combines with J gene TRBJ1-5, with D hard to call. CDR3 region: CASSSGFSNQPQHF. The CDR3 DNA reads TGTGCCAGCAGCTCAGGTTTTAGCAATCAGCCCCAGCATTTT.